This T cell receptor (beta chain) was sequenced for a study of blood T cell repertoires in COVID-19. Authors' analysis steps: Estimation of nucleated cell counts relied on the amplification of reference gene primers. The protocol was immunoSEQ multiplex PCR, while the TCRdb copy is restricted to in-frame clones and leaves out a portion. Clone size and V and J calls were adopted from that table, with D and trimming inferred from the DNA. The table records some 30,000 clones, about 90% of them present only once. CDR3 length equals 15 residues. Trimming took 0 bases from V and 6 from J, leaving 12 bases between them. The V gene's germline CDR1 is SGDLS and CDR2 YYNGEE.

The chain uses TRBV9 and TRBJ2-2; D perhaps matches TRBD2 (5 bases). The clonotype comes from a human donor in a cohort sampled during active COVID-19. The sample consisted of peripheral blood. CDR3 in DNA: TGTGCCAGCAGCGTAGTCCATATCGGGGCCGGGGAGCTGTTTTTT. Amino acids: CASSVVHIGAGELFF.